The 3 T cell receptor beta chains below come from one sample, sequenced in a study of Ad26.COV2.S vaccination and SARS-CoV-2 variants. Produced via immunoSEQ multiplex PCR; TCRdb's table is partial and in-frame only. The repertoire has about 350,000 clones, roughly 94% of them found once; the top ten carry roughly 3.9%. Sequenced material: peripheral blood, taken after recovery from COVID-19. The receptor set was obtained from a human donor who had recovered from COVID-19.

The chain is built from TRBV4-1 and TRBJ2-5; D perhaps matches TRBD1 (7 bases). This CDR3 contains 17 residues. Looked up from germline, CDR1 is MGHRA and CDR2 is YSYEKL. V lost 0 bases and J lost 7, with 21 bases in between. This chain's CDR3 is CASSQESGGTSSGTQYF. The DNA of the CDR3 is TGCGCCAGCAGCCAAGAATCAGGGGGGACCTCATCGGGGACCCAGTACTTC.

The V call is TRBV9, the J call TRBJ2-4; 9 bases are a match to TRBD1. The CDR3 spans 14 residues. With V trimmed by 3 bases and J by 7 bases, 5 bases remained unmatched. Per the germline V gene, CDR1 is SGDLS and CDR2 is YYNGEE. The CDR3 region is CASSEGTGRNIQYF. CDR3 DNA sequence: TGTGCCAGCAGCGAGGGGACAGGGCGGAACATTCAGTACTTC.

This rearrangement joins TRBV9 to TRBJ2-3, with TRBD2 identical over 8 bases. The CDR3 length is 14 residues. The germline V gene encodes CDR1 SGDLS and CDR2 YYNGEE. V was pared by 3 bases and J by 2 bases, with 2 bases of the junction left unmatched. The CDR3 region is CASSGSGTTDTQYF. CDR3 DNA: TGTGCCAGCAGCGGTAGCGGGACCACAGATACGCAGTATTTT.